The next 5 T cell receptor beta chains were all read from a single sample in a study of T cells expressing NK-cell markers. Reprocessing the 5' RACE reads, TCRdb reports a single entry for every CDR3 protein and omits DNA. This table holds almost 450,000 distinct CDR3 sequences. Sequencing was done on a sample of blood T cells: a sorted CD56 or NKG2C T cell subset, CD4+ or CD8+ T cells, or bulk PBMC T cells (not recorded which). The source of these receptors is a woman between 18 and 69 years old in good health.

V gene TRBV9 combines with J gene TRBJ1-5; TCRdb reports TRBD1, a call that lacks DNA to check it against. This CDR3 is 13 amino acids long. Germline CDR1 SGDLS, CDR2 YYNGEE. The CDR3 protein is CASSPTGTQPQHF.

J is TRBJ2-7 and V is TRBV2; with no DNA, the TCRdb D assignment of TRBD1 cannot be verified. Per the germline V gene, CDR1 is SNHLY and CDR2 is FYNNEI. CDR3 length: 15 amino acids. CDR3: CASSETGLGQYEQYF.

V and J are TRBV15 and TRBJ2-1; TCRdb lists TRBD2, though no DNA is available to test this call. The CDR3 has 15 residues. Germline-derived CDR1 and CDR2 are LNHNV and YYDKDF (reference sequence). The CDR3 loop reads CATSISGRVDNEQFF.

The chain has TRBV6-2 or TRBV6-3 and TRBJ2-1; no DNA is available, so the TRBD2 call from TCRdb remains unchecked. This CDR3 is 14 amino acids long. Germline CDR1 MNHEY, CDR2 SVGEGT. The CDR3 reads CASSYPTTYNEQFF.

The chain's CDR3 is CASSFPHRGPQETQYF. V usage is TRBV5-1 and J usage is TRBJ2-5; without DNA, the TCRdb call of TRBD1 cannot be checked. The length of the CDR3 is 16 residues. Germline V gives CDR1 SGHRS, CDR2 YFSETQ.